This entry concerns a single TCR beta chain. The sample is drawn from a study of CD8 T cells in Susac syndrome. A quantity of about 0.5 to 1 ug RNA underwent reverse transcription using random hexamers. Via MiXCR, TCRdb re-called the immunoSEQ multiplex PCR reads, giving one row per CDR3 protein. The sample includes tens of thousands of distinct CDR3 sequences, 96% seen only once; the top ten take over 0.09%. The source of this sequence is a human donor with multiple sclerosis. Sample: CD4+ T cells from PBMCs.

In DNA, the CDR3 is TGTGCCAGCAGCCCCCAGGGGGCGAGCACTGAAGCTTTCTTT. This codes for CASSPQGASTEAFF. This chain links TRBV3-1 with TRBJ1-1, with 8 bases matching TRBD1. Germline V CDR1 and CDR2: LGHDT, YNNKEL (reference sequence). Losses at the gene ends were 4 bases for V and 4 bases for J; bases not matched to a gene: 5. The CDR3 consists of 14 residues.